Included here is one T cell receptor beta chain sequence, with context. CDR1 is MDHEN, CDR2 SYDVKM, per germline. The ends lost 2 bases at V and 10 bases at J; junction bases unmatched: 4. The length of the CDR3 is 13 residues. With a constant-region primer and a V-primer adapter, TCRs were subjected to roughly 18 PCR cycles of amplification. Via MiXCR, TCRdb re-called the reads, giving one row per CDR3 protein. The table has roughly 52,000 distinct CDR3 sequences, roughly a third seen once. The time point is: after trial treatment. Treatment indicated: LDRT plus nivolumab, ipilimumab, low-dose cyclophosphamide and aspirin (RACIN trial). This entry belongs to a study of low-dose radiotherapy and immunotherapy resistance in tumors. At the level of the study: Patients' oral aspirin dose was 300 mg daily across four cycles from cycle 1 day 1.

This specimen was PBMCs, taken after low-dose radiotherapy plus immunotherapy. The receptor was derived from a male donor with rectosigmoid adenocarcinoma. The rearrangement joins TRBV28 to TRBJ2-1; 8 nucleotides align to TRBD2. This chain's CDR3 is CASSLAGGNEQFF. The CDR3 nucleotides are TGTGCCAGCAGTTTAGCGGGGGGAAACGAGCAGTTCTTC.